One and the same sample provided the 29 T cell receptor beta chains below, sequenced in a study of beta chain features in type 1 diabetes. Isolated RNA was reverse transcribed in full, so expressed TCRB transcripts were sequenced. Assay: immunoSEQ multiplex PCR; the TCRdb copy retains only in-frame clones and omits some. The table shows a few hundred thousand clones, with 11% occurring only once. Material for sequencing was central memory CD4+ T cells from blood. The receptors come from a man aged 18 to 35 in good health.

The CDR3 coding sequence is TGCAGCGTACGTGAGGGACAGTACTACGAGCAGTACTTC. Translation: CSVREGQYYEQYF. This chain joins TRBV29-1 and TRBJ2-7; 7 nucleotides match TRBD1. From germline, CDR1 is SQVTM and CDR2 ANQGSEA. CDR3 length equals 13 residues. The junction had 8 bases not matched to a gene; V was cut back by 6 bases and J by 3 bases.

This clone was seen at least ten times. The CDR3 region is CASSKAGYEQYF. The CDR3 nucleotides are TGTGCCAGCAGCAAAGCGGGGTACGAGCAGTACTTC. This chain links TRBV7-9 with TRBJ2-7, with 7 nucleotides matching TRBD2. Germline loops: CDR1 SEHNR, CDR2 FQNEAQ (reference sequence). Trimming took 5 bases from V and 4 from J; bases not matched to a gene: 2. This CDR3 comprises 12 residues.

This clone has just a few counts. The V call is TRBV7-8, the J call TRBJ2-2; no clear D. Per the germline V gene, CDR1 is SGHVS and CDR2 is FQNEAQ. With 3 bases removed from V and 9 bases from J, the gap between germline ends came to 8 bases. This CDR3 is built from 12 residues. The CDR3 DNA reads TGTGCCAGCAGCTTGGATGGGTGGGAGCTGTTTTTT. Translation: CASSLDGWELFF.

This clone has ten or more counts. The DNA of the CDR3 is TGTGCCAGCAGCTTTCGACAGGGAGCGGCCAAAAACATTCAGTACTTC. It translates to CASSFRQGAAKNIQYF. This chain joins TRBV5-4 and TRBJ2-4; 7 nucleotides agree with TRBD1. CDR3 size: 16 residues. In germline, CDR1 is SGHNT, CDR2 YYREEE (reference sequence). With V trimmed by 2 bases and J by 1 base, 6 bases remained unmatched.

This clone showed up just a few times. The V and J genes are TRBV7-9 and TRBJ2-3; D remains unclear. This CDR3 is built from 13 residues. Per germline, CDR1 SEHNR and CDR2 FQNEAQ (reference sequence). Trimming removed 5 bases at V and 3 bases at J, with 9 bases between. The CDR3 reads CASSKGPTDTQYF. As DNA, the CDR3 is TGTGCCAGCAGCAAAGGACCGACAGATACGCAGTATTTT.

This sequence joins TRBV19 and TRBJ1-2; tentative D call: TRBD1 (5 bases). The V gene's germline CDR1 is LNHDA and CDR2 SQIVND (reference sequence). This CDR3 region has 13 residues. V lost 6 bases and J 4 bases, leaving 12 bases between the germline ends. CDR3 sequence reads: CASRSRASYGYTF. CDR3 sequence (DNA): TGTGCCAGTAGGAGCAGGGCATCCTATGGCTACACCTTC.

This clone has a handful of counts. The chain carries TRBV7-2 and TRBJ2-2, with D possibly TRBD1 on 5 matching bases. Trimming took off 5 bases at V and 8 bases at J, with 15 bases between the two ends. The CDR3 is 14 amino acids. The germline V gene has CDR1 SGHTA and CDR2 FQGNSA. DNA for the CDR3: TGTGCCAGCAGCGCAGCAGGGTTCTCTGGGGAGCTGTTTTTT. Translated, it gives CASSAAGFSGELFF.

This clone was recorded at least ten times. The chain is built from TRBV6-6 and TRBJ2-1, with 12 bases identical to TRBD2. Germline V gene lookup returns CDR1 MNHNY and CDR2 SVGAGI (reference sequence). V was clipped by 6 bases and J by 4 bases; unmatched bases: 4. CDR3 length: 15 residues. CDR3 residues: CASRSGTSGYNEQFF. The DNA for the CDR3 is TGTGCCAGCAGAAGCGGGACTAGCGGGTACAATGAGCAGTTCTTC.

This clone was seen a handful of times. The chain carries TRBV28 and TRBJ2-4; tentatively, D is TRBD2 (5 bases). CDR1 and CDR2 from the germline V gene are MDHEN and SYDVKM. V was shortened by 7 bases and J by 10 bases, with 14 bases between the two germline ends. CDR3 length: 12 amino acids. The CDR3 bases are TGTGCCAGCACCTCCGAGGGTTTGATTCAGTACTTC. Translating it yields CASTSEGLIQYF.

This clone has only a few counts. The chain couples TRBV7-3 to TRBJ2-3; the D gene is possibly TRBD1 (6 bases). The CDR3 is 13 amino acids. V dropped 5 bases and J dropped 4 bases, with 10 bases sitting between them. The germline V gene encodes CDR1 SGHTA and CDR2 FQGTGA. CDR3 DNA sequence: TGTGCCAGCAGCGTCGCAGGGGCAGATACGCAGTATTTT. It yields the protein CASSVAGADTQYF. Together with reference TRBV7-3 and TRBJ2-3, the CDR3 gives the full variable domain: GAGVSQTPSNKVTEKGKYVELRCDPISGHTALYWYRQSLGQGPEFLIYFQGTGAADDSGLPNDRFFAVRPEGSVSTLKIQRTERGDSAVYLCASSVAGADTQYFGPGTRLTVL.

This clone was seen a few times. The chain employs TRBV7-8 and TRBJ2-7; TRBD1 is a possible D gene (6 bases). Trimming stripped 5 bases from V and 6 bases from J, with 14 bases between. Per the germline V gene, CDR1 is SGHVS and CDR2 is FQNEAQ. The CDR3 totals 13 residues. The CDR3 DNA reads TGTGCCAGCAGCGCCACACAGGGTGGCGAGCAGTACTTC. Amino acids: CASSATQGGEQYF.

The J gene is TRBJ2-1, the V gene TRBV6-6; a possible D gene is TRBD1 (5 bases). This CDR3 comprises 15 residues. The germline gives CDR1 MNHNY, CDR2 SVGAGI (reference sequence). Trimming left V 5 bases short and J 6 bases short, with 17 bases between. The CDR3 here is CASSTRVYIVNEQFF. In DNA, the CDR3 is TGTGCCAGCAGTACCAGGGTTTACATAGTCAATGAGCAGTTCTTC.

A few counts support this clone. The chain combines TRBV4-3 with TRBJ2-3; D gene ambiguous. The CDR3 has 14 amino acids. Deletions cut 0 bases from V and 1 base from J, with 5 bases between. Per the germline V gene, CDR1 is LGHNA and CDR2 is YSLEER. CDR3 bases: TGCGCCAGCAGCCAAGACTCGGGCACAGATACGCAGTATTTT. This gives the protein CASSQDSGTDTQYF.

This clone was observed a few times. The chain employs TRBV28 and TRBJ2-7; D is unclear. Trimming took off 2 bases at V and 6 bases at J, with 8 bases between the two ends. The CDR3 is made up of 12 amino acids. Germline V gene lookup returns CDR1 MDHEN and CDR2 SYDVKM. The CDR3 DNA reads TGTGCCAGCAGTTTAGTTTGGGGCGAGCAGTACTTC. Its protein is CASSLVWGEQYF.

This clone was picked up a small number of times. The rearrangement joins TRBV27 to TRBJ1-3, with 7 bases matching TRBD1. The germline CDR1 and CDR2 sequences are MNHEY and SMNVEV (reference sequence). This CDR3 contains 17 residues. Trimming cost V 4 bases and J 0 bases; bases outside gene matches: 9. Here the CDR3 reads CASSSTYRGLSGNTIYF. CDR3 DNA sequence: TGTGCCAGCAGTTCCACCTACAGGGGACTCTCTGGAAACACCATATATTTT.

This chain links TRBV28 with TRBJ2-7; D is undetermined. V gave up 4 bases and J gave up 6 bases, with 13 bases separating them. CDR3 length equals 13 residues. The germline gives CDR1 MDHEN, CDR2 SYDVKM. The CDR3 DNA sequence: TGTGCCAGCAGTTCGCAGGACCCGTCCGAGCAGTACTTC. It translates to CASSSQDPSEQYF.

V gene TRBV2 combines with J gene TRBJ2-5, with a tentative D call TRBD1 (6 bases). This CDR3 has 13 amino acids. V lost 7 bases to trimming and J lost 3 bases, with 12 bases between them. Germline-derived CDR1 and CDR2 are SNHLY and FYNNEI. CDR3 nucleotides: TGTGCCAGCATCAGGGGTCTAAAAGAGACCCAGTACTTC. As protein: CASIRGLKETQYF.

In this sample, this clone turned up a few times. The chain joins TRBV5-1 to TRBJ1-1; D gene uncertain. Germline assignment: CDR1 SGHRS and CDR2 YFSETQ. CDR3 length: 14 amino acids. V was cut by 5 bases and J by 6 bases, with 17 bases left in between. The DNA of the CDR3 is TGCGCCAGCAGGCGGCTTGGGCCGGAGGCTGAAGCTTTCTTT. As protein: CASRRLGPEAEAFF.

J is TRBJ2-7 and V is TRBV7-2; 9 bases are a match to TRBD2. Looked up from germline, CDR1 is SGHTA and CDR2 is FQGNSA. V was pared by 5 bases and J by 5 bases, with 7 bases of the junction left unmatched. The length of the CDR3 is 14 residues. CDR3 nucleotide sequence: TGTGCCAGCAGCCGGGGACTAGCCAGGGACGAGCAGTACTTC. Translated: CASSRGLARDEQYF.

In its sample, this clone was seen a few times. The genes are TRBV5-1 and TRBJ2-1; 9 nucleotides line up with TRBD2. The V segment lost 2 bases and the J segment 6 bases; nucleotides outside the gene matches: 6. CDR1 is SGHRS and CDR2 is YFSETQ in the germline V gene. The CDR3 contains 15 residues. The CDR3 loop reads CASSFLAGLVNEQFF. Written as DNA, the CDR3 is TGCGCCAGCAGCTTTCTAGCGGGACTTGTCAATGAGCAGTTCTTC.

The CDR3 DNA reads TGTGCCAGCAGCCAAGGTTTTAGCTCGGACTACAATGAGCAGTTCTTC. As protein: CASSQGFSSDYNEQFF. This chain connects TRBV14 to TRBJ2-1, with unresolved D. V was cut by 1 base and J by 3 bases, with 13 bases left in between. This CDR3 spans 16 amino acids. Germline V gene lookup returns CDR1 SGHDN and CDR2 FVKESK. Full variable domain (remainder filled in from reference TRBV14 and TRBJ2-1): EAGVTQFPSHSVIEKGQTVTLRCDPISGHDNLYWYRRVMGKEIKFLLHFVKESKQDESGMPNNRFLAERTGGTYSTLKVQPAELEDSGVYFCASSQGFSSDYNEQFFGPGTRLTVL.

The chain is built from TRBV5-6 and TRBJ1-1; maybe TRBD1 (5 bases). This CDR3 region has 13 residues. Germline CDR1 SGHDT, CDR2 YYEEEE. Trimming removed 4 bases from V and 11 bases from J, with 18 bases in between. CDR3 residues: CASSRWGSAEAFF. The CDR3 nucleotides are TGTGCCAGCAGCCGCTGGGGCTCGGCGGAGGCTTTCTTT.

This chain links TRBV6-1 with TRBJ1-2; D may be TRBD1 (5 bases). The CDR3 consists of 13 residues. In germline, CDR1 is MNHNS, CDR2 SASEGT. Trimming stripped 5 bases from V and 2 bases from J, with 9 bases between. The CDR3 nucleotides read TGTGCCAGCAGTCAACAGGAGAACTATGGCTACACCTTC. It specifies CASSQQENYGYTF.

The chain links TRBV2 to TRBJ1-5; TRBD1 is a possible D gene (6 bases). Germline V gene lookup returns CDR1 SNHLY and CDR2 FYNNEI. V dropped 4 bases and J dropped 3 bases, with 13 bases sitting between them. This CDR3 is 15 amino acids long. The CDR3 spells CASSVTGSDNQPQHF. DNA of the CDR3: TGTGCCAGCAGTGTGACAGGTAGTGACAATCAGCCCCAGCATTTT.

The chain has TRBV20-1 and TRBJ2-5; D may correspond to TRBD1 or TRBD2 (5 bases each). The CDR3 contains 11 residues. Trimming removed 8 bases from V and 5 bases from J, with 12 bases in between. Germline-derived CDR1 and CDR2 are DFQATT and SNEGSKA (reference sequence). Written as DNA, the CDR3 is TGCAGTACCTTTTGGGGGGAGACCCAGTACTTC. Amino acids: CSTFWGETQYF.

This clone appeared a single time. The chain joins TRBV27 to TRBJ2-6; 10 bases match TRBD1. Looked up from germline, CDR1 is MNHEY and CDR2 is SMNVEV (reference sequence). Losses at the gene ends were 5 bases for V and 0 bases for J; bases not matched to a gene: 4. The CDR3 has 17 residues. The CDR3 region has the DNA TGTGCCAGCAGTCCGGGACAGGGGAACTCTGGGGCCAACGTCCTGACTTTC. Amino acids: CASSPGQGNSGANVLTF.

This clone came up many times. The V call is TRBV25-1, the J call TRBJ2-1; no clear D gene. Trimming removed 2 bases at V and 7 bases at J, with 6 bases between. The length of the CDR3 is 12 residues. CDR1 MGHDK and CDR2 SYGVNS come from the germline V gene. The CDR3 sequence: CASSERWNEQFF. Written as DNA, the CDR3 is TGTGCCAGCAGTGAACGGTGGAATGAGCAGTTCTTC.

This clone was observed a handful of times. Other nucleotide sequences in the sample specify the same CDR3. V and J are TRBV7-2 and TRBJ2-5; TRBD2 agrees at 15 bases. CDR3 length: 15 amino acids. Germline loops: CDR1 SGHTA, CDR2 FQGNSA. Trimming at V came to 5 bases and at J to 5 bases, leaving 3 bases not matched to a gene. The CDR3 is CASSPGLAGGETQYF. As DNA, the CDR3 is TGTGCCAGCAGCCCCGGACTAGCGGGAGGGGAGACCCAGTACTTC. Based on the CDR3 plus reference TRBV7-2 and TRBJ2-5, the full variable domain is GAGVSQSPSNKVTEKGKDVELRCDPISGHTALYWYRQSLGQGLEFLIYFQGNSAPDKSGLPSDRFSAERTGGSVSTLTIQRTQQEDSAVYLCASSPGLAGGETQYFGPGTRLLVL.

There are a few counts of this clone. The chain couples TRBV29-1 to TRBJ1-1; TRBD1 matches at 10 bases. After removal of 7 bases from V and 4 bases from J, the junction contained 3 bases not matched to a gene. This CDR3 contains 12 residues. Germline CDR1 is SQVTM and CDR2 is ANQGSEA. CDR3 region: CSARTGGTEAFF. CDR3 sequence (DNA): TGCAGCGCCCGGACAGGGGGCACTGAAGCTTTCTTT.